A selection of T cell receptor beta chains follows, all from one sample in a study of blood T cell repertoires in COVID-19. Using immunoSEQ multiplex PCR, the repertoire was profiled, and TCRdb retains in-frame clones only, with some absent. The sample shows some 87,000 clones, 84% of them seen only once. The sample taken for sequencing was peripheral blood. All receptors come from a human donor in a cohort sampled during active COVID-19. The CDR3 runs from the conserved cysteine through the conserved F or W. The D gene is left open where the match is weak. Only some rows state a clone size, as once, few, many or a class for expanded clones.

>.|TRBV15|TRBJ1-2|13|.
CATSQRPAPAYTF
TGTGCCACCAGCCAACGGCCAGCGCCTGCCTACACCTTC
>.|TRBV13|TRBJ2-7|13|.
CASSAGTINEQYF
TGTGCCAGCAGCGCAGGGACAATTAACGAGCAGTACTTC
>.|TRBV27|TRBJ2-6|18|.
CASSTDRTVPSGANVLTF
TGTGCCAGCAGCACAGATCGGACAGTCCCCTCTGGGGCCAACGTCCTGACTTTC
>TRBD1|TRBV24-1|TRBJ2-7|15|few
CATSDSGTGAYEQYF
TGTGCCACCAGTGACTCCGGGACAGGGGCCTACGAGCAGTACTTC
>.|TRBV3-1/TRBV3-2|TRBJ1-1|12|.
CASSPLGREAFF
TGTGCCAGCAGCCCCCTCGGGAGGGAAGCTTTCTTT
>TRBD2|TRBV6-6|TRBJ2-5|12|.
CASKLAEETQYF
TGTGCCAGCAAACTAGCGGAAGAGACCCAGTACTTC
>.|TRBV5-6|TRBJ1-1|14|.
CASSFLGVNTEAFF
TGTGCCAGCAGCTTTCTCGGGGTGAACACTGAAGCTTTCTTT
>.|TRBV19|TRBJ1-6|14|.
CASSIANQGSPLHF
TGTGCCAGTAGTATAGCTAACCAGGGTTCACCCCTCCACTTT
>.|TRBV7-8|TRBJ1-2|15|.
CASSPPGKRRGGYTF
TGTGCCAGCAGCCCACCGGGTAAAAGAAGGGGTGGCTACACCTTC
>TRBD1|TRBV18|TRBJ2-7|13|.
CASSPLQGAEQYF
TGTGCCAGCTCACCTCTACAGGGGGCTGAGCAGTACTTC
>.|TRBV27|TRBJ1-1|15|.
CASSRPPGMNTEAFF
TGTGCCAGCAGTCGCCCGCCAGGAATGAACACTGAAGCTTTCTTT
>.|TRBV19|TRBJ1-4|13|.
CASSRAPHEKLFF
TGTGCCAGTAGTAGAGCCCCTCATGAAAAACTGTTTTTT
>TRBD1|TRBV5-1|TRBJ2-2|15|few
CASSPGQVNTGELFF
TGCGCCAGCAGCCCGGGACAGGTCAACACCGGGGAGCTGTTTTTT
>.|TRBV18|TRBJ1-3|15|.
CASSPMTSSGNTIYF
TGTGCCAGCTCACCGATGACATCCTCTGGAAACACCATATATTTT
>TRBD1|TRBV14|TRBJ1-6|15|few
CASSQLTGANSPLHF
TGTGCCAGCAGCCAATTGACAGGGGCGAATTCACCCCTCCACTTT
>.|TRBV6-5|TRBJ1-5|14|.
CASRGGVRNQPQHF
TGTGCCAGCAGGGGCGGGGTTAGAAATCAGCCCCAGCATTTT
>.|TRBV7-2|TRBJ1-5|15|.
CASSPTVGSGQPQHF
TGTGCCAGCAGCCCTACTGTCGGTTCGGGTCAGCCCCAGCATTTT
>.|TRBV10-1|TRBJ2-5|15|.
CASSESIGSKETQYF
TGCGCCAGCAGTGAGTCGATCGGGTCGAAAGAGACCCAGTACTTC
>.|TRBV10-2|TRBJ1-6|14|.
CASRGARENSPLHF
TGCGCCAGTCGAGGGGCCCGGGAGAATTCACCCCTCCACTTT
>TRBD1|TRBV3-1/TRBV3-2|TRBJ2-6|20|.
CASSQLLGQGSGSGANVLTF
TGTGCCAGCAGCCAGTTACTCGGACAGGGCTCCGGCTCTGGGGCCAACGTCCTGACTTTC
>.|TRBV9|TRBJ1-2|15|.
CASSVDAGDVTGYTF
TGTGCCAGCAGCGTAGACGCAGGGGATGTTACTGGCTACACCTTC
>.|TRBV28|TRBJ2-2|13|.
CASYFPNTGELFF
TGTGCCAGCTACTTTCCGAACACCGGGGAGCTGTTTTTT
>.|TRBV5-1|TRBJ2-1|13|.
CASSFRGYNEQFF
TGCGCCAGCAGCTTTCGAGGTTACAATGAGCAGTTCTTC
>.|TRBV28|TRBJ1-3|14|few
CASSSPGERNTIYF
TGTGCCAGCAGTTCTCCGGGTGAGCGAAACACCATATATTTT
>TRBD2|TRBV4-1|TRBJ2-1|16|.
CASRSGLAGVYNEQFF
TGCGCCAGCAGATCGGGGCTAGCGGGAGTATACAATGAGCAGTTCTTC
>.|TRBV28|TRBJ1-1|11|.
CASIKNTEAFF
TGTGCCAGCATCAAGAACACTGAAGCTTTCTTT
>.|TRBV6-2/TRBV6-3|TRBJ2-3|15|.
CASSSTSGIPDTQYF
TGTGCCAGCAGCTCCACTAGTGGGATCCCAGATACGCAGTATTTT
>TRBD1|TRBV7-9|TRBJ2-5|13|once
CASLQGERETQYF
TGTGCCTCCCTACAGGGGGAGCGAGAGACCCAGTACTTC
>.|TRBV7-8|TRBJ1-1|14|.
CASSLTGLNTEAFF
TGTGCCAGCAGCCTGACAGGCCTGAACACTGAAGCTTTCTTT
>.|TRBV5-4|TRBJ1-1|13|.
CASSLAQNTEAFF
TGTGCCAGCAGCTTGGCACAAAACACTGAAGCTTTCTTT
>.|TRBV12-3/TRBV12-4|TRBJ2-7|13|.
CASSFEGWGEQYF
TGTGCCAGCAGTTTTGAGGGATGGGGCGAGCAGTACTTC
>.|TRBV14|TRBJ1-1|13|.
CASSQEPGTEAFF
TGTGCCAGCAGCCAAGAGCCCGGGACTGAAGCTTTCTTT
>.|TRBV12-5|TRBJ1-5|15|.
CASGLRSGANQPQHF
TGTGCTAGTGGTTTGCGGAGTGGGGCCAATCAGCCCCAGCATTTT
>TRBD2|TRBV19|TRBJ2-2|16|.
CASSILLAGRTGELFF
TGTGCCAGTAGTATTTTGCTAGCGGGGAGGACCGGGGAGCTGTTTTTT
>.|TRBV11-2|TRBJ2-7|14|.
CASSLARGREEQYF
TGTGCCAGCAGCTTGGCTCGGGGAAGGGAAGAGCAGTACTTC
>.|TRBV24-1|TRBJ2-5|11|.
CATSESETQYF
TGTGCCACCAGTGAATCGGAGACCCAGTACTTC
>.|TRBV6-5|TRBJ1-6|13|.
CASSYFLDSPLHF
TGTGCCAGCAGTTATTTTCTCGATTCACCCCTCCACTTT
>TRBD1|TRBV6-1|TRBJ1-3|15|.
CASSGQGVDGNTIYF
TGTGCCAGCAGTGGACAGGGGGTCGATGGAAACACCATATATTTT
>.|TRBV5-1|TRBJ1-1|17|.
CASSLASGIQMNTEAFF
TGCGCCAGCAGCTTGGCATCGGGGATACAAATGAACACTGAAGCTTTCTTT
>.|TRBV10-3|TRBJ2-2|15|once
CAISAQGLDTGELFF
TGTGCCATCAGTGCCCAGGGTTTAGACACCGGGGAGCTGTTTTTT